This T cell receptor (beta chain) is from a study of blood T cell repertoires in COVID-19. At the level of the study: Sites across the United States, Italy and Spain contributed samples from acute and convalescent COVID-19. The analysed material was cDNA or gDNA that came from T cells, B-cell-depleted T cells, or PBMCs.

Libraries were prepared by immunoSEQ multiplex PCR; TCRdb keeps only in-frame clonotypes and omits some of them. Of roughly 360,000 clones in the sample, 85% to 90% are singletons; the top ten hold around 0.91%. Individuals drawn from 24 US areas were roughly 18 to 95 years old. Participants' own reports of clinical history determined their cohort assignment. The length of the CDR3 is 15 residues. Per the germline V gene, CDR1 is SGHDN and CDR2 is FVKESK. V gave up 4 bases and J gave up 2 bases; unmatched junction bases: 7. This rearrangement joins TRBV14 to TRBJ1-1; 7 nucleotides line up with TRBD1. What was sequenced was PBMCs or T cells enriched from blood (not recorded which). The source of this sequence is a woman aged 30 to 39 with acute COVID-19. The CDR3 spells CASSRYRGSNTEAFF. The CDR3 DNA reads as TGTGCCAGCAGCCGCTACAGGGGTTCAAACACTGAAGCTTTCTTT.